The rows below give T cell receptor beta chains drawn from one sample of a study of control samples from healthy donors and cancer patients. Clones were read by immunoSEQ multiplex PCR, and TCRdb kept only the in-frame ones, dropping some. The sample has 150,000 to 200,000 clones; around 94% are singletons. The sequencing input was blood. The receptors were gathered from a man younger than 40 in good health. Each CDR3 is given with its conserved first and last residue. A D gene is named only where the DNA matches it firmly. Expanded clones get a size class; other rows say once, few or many, or leave the size out.

D,size,V,J,length,CDR3,DNA
TRBD1,NA,TRBV20-1,TRBJ1-1,10,CSVGGPVMVF,TGCAGTGTAGGGGGCCCCGTAATGGTCTTT
NA,NA,TRBV5-4,TRBJ2-1,14,CASSATGSYNEQFF,TGTGCCAGCAGCGCGACAGGCTCCTACAATGAGCAGTTCTTC
TRBD1,NA,TRBV19,TRBJ1-1,15,CASSQDRGVSTEAFF,TGTGCCAGTAGTCAAGACAGGGGTGTCAGCACTGAAGCTTTCTTT
NA,once,TRBV23-1,TRBJ2-5,14,CASSQPQAQETQYF,TGCGCCAGCAGTCAACCACAGGCCCAAGAGACCCAGTACTTC
NA,NA,TRBV2,TRBJ1-6,16,CASSGAGGGNNSPLHF,TGTGCCAGCAGCGGGGCCGGGGGGGGAAATAATTCACCCCTCCACTTT
NA,few,TRBV7-8,TRBJ2-2,15,CASSLPGAYTGELFF,TGTGCCAGCAGCTTACCAGGGGCATACACCGGGGAGCTGTTTTTT
NA,NA,TRBV7-9,TRBJ2-1,12,CASSLELGEAFF,TGTGCCAGCAGCTTAGAACTAGGTGAAGCGTTCTTC
NA,NA,TRBV10-2,TRBJ1-5,15,CATRDFGGTNQPQHF,TGCGCCACCCGGGACTTCGGGGGTACCAATCAGCCCCAGCATTTT
NA,NA,TRBV6-5,TRBJ1-5,14,CASRGTRGNQPQHF,TGTGCCAGCAGGGGGACGAGGGGCAATCAGCCCCAGCATTTT
NA,NA,TRBV6-5,TRBJ2-1,15,CASSYGQGIINEQFF,TGTGCCAGCAGTTACGGGCAGGGAATCATCAATGAGCAGTTCTTC
TRBD1,NA,TRBV19,TRBJ2-5,14,CASSLQGWIETQYF,TGTGCCAGTAGCCTACAGGGGTGGATCGAGACCCAGTACTTC
NA,once,TRBV10-3,TRBJ1-2,12,CAISEGADGYTF,TGTGCCATCAGTGAAGGGGCCGATGGCTACACCTTC
TRBD1,NA,TRBV27,TRBJ1-6,16,CASSLQGGDRGSPLHF,TGTGCCAGCAGTTTACAAGGGGGGGACAGGGGGTCACCCCTCCACTTT
NA,NA,TRBV24-1,TRBJ2-2,17,CATSGAGTHTNTGELFF,TGTGCCACCAGTGGGGCGGGGACCCACACGAACACCGGGGAGCTGTTTTTT
NA,NA,TRBV13,TRBJ1-4,13,CASSSDSLEKLFF,TGTGCCAGCAGCTCGGACAGCCTTGAAAAACTGTTTTTT
TRBD1,NA,TRBV3-1/TRBV3-2,TRBJ1-1,15,CASSQDGTGKVHAFF,TGTGCCAGCAGCCAAGATGGGACAGGGAAGGTGCACGCTTTCTTT
TRBD1,NA,TRBV28,TRBJ2-3,14,CASSRDQGADTQYF,TGTGCCAGCAGCCGCGATCAGGGGGCAGATACGCAGTATTTT
NA,NA,TRBV6-5,TRBJ1-1,14,CASSPKVGGTEAFF,TGTGCCAGCAGTCCCAAGGTAGGGGGCACTGAAGCTTTCTTT
TRBD2,NA,TRBV9,TRBJ2-4,20,CASSVEPGTSGRGAKNIQYF,TGTGCCAGCAGCGTAGAGCCCGGGACTAGCGGGAGGGGAGCCAAAAACATTCAGTACTTC
NA,NA,TRBV5-5,TRBJ1-3,15,CASSLAWGGRNTIYF,TGTGCCAGCAGCTTGGCCTGGGGGGGCCGGAACACCATATATTTT
NA,few,TRBV6-6,TRBJ1-5,15,CASSPGGESNQPQHF,TGTGCCAGCAGTCCTGGGGGCGAGAGCAATCAGCCCCAGCATTTT
TRBD2,NA,TRBV4-2,TRBJ2-1,16,CASSLGTSGSRNEQFF,TGTGCCAGCAGCCTAGGGACTAGCGGTTCACGGAATGAGCAGTTCTTC
NA,NA,TRBV7-6,TRBJ2-3,15,CASSQSGIGADTQYF,TGTGCCAGCAGCCAATCGGGCATTGGGGCAGATACGCAGTATTTT
NA,NA,TRBV7-8,TRBJ1-2,16,CASTERTRGDFYGYTF,TGTGCCAGCACCGAAAGGACACGAGGGGACTTCTATGGCTACACCTTC
NA,NA,TRBV7-3,TRBJ2-2,13,CASSPTRIGELFF,TGTGCCAGCAGCCCCACTCGGATCGGGGAGCTGTTTTTT